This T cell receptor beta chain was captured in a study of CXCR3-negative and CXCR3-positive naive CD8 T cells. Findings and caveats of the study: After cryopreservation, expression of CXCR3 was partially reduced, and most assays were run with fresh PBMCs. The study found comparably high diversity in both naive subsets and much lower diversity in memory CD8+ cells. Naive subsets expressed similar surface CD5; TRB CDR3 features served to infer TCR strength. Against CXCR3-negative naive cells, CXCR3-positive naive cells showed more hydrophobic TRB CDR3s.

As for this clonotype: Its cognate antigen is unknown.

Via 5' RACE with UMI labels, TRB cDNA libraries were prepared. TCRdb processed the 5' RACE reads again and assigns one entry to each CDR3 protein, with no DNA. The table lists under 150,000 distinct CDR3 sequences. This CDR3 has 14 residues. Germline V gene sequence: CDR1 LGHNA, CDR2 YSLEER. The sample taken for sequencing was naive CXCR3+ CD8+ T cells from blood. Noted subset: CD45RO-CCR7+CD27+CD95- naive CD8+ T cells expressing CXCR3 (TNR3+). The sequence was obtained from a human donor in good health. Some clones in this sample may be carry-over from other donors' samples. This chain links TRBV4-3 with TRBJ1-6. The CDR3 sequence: CASSRDSYNSPLHF.